The next 5 T cell receptor beta chains were all read from a single sample in a study of blood T cell repertoires in COVID-19. Assay used: immunoSEQ multiplex PCR; TCRdb lists only in-frame clones, some missing. The sample lists 200,000 to 300,000 clones, approximately 90% occurring once. Sequences were obtained from peripheral blood. Receptors originate from a middle-aged woman who had recovered from COVID-19.

This clone was counted a single time. The rearrangement joins TRBV9 to TRBJ1-1; 7 bases are shared with TRBD1. The V gene end was trimmed by 3 bases and the J gene end by 11 bases; junction bases not matched to a gene: 16. The germline V gene has CDR1 SGDLS and CDR2 YYNGEE. The CDR3 is 15 residues long. CDR3 sequence reads: CASSAGQPRGDGAFF. The CDR3, as DNA: TGTGCCAGCAGCGCGGGACAGCCCAGGGGGGATGGTGCTTTCTTT.

The V call is TRBV11-1, the J call TRBJ2-1; unclear D gene. V shed 5 bases and J shed 1 base, with 9 bases lying between them. The germline gives CDR1 SGHAT, CDR2 FQDESV (reference sequence). The CDR3 has 14 residues. The CDR3 is CASSPGVSYNEQFF. CDR3 sequence (DNA): TGTGCCAGCAGCCCCGGTGTTTCCTACAATGAGCAGTTCTTC.

This chain joins TRBV5-6 and TRBJ1-6; D remains ambiguous. The CDR3 sequence is 14 residues long. Germline V lookup: CDR1 SGHDT, CDR2 YYEEEE. V lost 0 bases to trimming and J lost 6 bases, with 7 bases between them. The CDR3, as DNA: TGTGCCAGCAGCTTGGGCAGGCTTAATTCACCCCTCCACTTT. This gives the protein CASSLGRLNSPLHF.

The J gene is TRBJ1-1, the V gene TRBV3-1 (or the pseudogene TRBV3-2); TRBD1 agrees at 10 bases. CDR3 length: 12 residues. The V gene's germline CDR1 is LGHDT and CDR2 YNNKEL (reference sequence). CDR3 in amino acids: CGAGDRGTEAFF. DNA for the CDR3: TGTGGCGCGGGGGACAGGGGCACTGAAGCTTTCTTT.

This clone was seen only once. The chain recombines TRBV30 with TRBJ1-1; D might be TRBD1 (5 bases). The germline gives CDR1 GTSNPN, CDR2 SVGIG (reference sequence). V shed 3 bases and J shed 7 bases, with 21 bases lying between them. CDR3 length: 15 amino acids. The CDR3, as DNA: TGTGCCTGGAGCCCCCCGGGGGGAGGGAGCGGTGAAGCTTTCTTT. Its protein is CAWSPPGGGSGEAFF.